This T cell receptor (beta chain) was documented in a study of OX40 agonist ivuxolimab in advanced cancers. Looking at the study overall: Patients were dosed intravenously with ivuxolimab at 0.01 to 10 mg/kg every 2 weeks. Eligibility admitted prior anti-PD-1, anti-PD-L1 or anti-CTLA-4 therapy; 35% to 40% had some.

Only in-frame clones appear in the TCRdb table, and some are missing; sequencing was by immunoSEQ multiplex PCR. The sample consists of roughly 56,000 clones, around 83% of them appearing once. The TCR sequence derives from an adult with an advanced solid tumor such as melanoma, head and neck, liver or kidney cancer. Here the sequenced sample was CD4+ or CD8+ T cells sorted from blood, taken in a trial of the OX40 agonist ivuxolimab.

The CDR3 sequence is CASSPGTGTRTDTQYF. In nucleotides, the CDR3 is TGTGCCAGTAGTCCCGGGACAGGGACCCGCACAGATACGCAGTATTTT. The V gene is TRBV19, the J gene TRBJ2-3; 9 nucleotides line up with TRBD1. This CDR3 is built from 16 residues. V lost 5 bases, J lost 1 base, and 7 bases stayed unmatched. Germline V gene data show CDR1 as LNHDA and CDR2 as SQIVND (reference sequence).